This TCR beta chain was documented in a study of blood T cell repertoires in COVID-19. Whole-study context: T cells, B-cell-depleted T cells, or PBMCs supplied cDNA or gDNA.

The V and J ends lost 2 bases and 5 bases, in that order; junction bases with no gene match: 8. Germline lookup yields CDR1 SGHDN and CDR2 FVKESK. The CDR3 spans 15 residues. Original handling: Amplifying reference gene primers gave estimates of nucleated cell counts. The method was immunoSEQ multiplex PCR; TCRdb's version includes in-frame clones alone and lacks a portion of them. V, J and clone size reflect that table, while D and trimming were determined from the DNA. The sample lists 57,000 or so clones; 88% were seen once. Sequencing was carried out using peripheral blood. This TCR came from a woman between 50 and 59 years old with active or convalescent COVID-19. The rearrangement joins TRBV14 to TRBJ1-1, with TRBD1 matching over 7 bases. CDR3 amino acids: CASSQLTGYRTEAFF. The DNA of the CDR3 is TGTGCCAGCAGCCAACTGACAGGGTATCGGACTGAAGCTTTCTTT.